Listed here is a single T cell receptor beta chain. Trimming pared 5 bases from V and 5 bases from J, leaving 16 bases between. CDR1 is SEHNR, CDR2 FQNEAQ, per germline (reference sequence). The CDR3 runs to 15 residues. The data derive from a study of shared clonotypes between healthy human individuals. Sorted-subset replicate PCRs used roughly 220 ng DNA, about 30,000 T cell genomes. The table came from immunoSEQ multiplex PCR; TCRdb's copy has only in-frame clones and leaves some out. This table has approximately 530,000 clones, roughly 95% appearing once. The chain recombines TRBV7-9 with TRBJ2-1, with D possibly being TRBD1 (7 bases). Sequencing input: naive CD4+ T cells sorted from blood. Subset of the sample: CD45RA+ positively selected. The clonotype was recovered from a woman aged 25 to 45 in good health. The CDR3 loop reads CASSETGTLNNEQFF. The CDR3 region has the DNA TGTGCCAGCAGCGAGACAGGGACTTTAAACAATGAGCAGTTCTTC.